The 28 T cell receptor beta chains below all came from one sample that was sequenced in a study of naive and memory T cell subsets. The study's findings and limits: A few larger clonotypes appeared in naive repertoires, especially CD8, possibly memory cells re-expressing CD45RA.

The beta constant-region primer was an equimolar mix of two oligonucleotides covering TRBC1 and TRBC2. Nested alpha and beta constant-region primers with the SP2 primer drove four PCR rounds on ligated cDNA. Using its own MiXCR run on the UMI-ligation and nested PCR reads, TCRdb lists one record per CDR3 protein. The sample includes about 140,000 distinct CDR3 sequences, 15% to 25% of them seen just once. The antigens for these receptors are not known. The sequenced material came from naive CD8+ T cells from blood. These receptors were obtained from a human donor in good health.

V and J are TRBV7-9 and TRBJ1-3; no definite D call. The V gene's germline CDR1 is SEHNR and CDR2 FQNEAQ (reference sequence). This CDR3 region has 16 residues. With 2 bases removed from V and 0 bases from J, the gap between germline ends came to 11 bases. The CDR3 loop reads CASSLSTRLSGNTIYF. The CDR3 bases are TGTGCCAGCAGCTTAAGCACGAGACTCTCTGGAAACACCATATATTTT. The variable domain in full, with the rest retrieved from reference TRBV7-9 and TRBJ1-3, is DTGVSQNPRHKITKRGQNVTFRCDPISEHNRLYWYRQTLGQGPEFLTYFQNEAQLEKSRLLSDRFSAERPKGSFSTLEIQRTEQGDSAMYLCASSLSTRLSGNTIYFGEGSWLTVV.

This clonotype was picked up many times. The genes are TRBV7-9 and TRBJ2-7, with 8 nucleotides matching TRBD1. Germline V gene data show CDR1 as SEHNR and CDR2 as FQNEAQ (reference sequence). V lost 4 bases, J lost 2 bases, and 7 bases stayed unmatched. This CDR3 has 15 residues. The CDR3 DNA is TGTGCCAGCAGCTCCTTCGACAGGGGTACCTACGAGCAGTACTTC. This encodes CASSSFDRGTYEQYF.

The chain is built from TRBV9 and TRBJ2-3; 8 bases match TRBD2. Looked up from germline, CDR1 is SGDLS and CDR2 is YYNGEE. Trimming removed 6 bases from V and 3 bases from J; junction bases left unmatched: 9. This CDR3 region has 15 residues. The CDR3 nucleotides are TGTGCCAGCAATTATCGGGAGGGTGTGACAGATACGCAGTATTTT. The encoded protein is CASNYREGVTDTQYF.

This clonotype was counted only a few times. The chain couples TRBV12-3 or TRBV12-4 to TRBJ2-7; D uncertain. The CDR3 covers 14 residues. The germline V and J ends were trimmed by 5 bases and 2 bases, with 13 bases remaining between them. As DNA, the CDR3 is TGTGCCAGCAGTCCGGCCCCATTGGCCTACGAGCAGTACTTC. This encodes CASSPAPLAYEQYF.

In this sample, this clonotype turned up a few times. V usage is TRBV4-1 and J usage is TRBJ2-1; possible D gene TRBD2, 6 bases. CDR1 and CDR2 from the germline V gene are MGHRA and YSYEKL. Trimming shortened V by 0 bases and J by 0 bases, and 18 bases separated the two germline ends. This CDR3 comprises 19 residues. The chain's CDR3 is CASSQEVGWDGSSYNEQFF. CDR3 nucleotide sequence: TGCGCCAGCAGCCAAGAGGTCGGGTGGGACGGGAGCTCCTACAATGAGCAGTTCTTC.

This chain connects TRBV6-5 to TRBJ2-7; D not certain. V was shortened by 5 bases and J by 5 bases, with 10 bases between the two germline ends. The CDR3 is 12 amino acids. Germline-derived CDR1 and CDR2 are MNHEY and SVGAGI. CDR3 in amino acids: CASSETAHEQYF. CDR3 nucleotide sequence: TGTGCCAGCAGTGAAACAGCCCACGAGCAGTACTTC.

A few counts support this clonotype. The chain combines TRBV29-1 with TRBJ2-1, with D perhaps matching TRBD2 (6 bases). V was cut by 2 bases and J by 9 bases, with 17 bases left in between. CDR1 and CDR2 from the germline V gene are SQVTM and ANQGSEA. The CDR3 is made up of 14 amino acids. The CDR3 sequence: CSVEFRGEGGEQFF. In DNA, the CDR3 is TGCAGCGTTGAATTTAGGGGTGAGGGAGGTGAGCAGTTCTTC.

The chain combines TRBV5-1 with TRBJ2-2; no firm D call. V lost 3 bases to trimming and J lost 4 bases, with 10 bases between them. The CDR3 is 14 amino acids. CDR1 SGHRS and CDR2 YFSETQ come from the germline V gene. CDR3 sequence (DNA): TGCGCCAGCAGCTCGACCCAGTCCACCGGGGAGCTGTTTTTT. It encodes CASSSTQSTGELFF.

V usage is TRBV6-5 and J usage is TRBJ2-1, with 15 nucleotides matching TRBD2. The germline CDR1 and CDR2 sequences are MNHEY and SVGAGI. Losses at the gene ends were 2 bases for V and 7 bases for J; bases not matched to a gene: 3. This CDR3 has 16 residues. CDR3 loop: CASSYPGTSGRNEQFF. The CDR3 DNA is TGTGCCAGCAGTTACCCCGGGACTAGCGGGAGGAATGAGCAGTTCTTC.

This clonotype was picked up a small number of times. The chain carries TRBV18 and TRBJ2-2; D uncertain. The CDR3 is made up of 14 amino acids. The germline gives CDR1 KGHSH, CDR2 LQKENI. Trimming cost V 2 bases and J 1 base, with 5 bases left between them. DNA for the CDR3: TGTGCCAGCTCACCATTTGTGAACACCGGGGAGCTGTTTTTT. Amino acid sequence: CASSPFVNTGELFF.

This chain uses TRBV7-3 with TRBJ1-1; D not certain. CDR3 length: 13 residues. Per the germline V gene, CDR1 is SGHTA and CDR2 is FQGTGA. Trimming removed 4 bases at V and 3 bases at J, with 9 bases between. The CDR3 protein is CASSSYSYTEAFF. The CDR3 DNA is TGTGCCAGCAGCTCCTACAGCTACACTGAAGCTTTCTTT.

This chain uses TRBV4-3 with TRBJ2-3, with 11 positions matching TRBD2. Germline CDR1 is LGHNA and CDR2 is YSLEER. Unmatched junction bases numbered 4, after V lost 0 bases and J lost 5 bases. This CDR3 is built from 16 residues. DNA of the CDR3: TGCGCCAGCAGCCAAGATATGACTAGCGGGAAAGATACGCAGTATTTT. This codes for CASSQDMTSGKDTQYF.

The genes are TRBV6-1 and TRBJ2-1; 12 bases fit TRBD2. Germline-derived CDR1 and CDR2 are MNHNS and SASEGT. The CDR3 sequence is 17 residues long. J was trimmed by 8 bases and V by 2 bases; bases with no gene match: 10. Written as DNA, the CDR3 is TGTGCCAGCAGTGAACTAGCGGGAGGGCTTAGGGACGATGAGCAGTTCTTC. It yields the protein CASSELAGGLRDDEQFF.

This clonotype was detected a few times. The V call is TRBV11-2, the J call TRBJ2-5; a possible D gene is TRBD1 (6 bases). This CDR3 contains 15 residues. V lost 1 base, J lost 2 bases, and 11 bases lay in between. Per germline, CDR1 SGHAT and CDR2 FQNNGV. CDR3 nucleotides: TGTGCCAGCAGCTTAGCCGGGACAAATCAAGAGACCCAGTACTTC. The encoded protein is CASSLAGTNQETQYF.

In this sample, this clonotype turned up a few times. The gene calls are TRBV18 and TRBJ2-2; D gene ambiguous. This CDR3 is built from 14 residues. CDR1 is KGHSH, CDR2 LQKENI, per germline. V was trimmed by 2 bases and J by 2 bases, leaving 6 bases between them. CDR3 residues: CASSPRANTGELFF. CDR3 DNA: TGTGCCAGCTCACCAAGGGCAAACACCGGGGAGCTGTTTTTT.

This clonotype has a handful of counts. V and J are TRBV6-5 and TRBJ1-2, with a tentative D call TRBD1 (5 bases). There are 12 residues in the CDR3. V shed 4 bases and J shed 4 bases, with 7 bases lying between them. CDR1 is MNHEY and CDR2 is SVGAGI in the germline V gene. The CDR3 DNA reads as TGTGCCAGCAGTTCCGGGGCCTATGGCTACACCTTC. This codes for CASSSGAYGYTF.

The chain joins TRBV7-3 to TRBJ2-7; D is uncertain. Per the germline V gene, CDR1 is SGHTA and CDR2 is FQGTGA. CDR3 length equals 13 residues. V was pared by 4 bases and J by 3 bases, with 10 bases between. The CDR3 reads CASSWTPDYEQYF. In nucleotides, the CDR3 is TGTGCCAGCAGCTGGACCCCCGACTACGAGCAGTACTTC.

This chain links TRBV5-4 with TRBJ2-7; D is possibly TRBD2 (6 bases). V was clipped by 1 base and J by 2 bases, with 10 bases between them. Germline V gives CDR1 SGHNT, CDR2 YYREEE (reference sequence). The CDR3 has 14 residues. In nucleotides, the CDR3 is TGTGCCAGCAGCTTGTGGGACTCCCCCTACGAGCAGTACTTC. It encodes CASSLWDSPYEQYF.

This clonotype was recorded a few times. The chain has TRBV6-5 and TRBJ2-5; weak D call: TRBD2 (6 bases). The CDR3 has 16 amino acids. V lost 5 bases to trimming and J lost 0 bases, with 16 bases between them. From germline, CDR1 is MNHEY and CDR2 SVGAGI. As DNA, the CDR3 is TGTGCCAGCAGTCAACCCATTGGGGGGTACCAAGAGACCCAGTACTTC. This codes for CASSQPIGGYQETQYF.

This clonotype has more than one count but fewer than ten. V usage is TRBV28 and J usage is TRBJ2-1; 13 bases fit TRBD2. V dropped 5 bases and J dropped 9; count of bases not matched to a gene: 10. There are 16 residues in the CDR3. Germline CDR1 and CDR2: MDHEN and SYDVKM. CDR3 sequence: CASSPETSGRRAEQFF. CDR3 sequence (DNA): TGTGCCAGCAGTCCCGAGACTAGCGGGAGGCGAGCTGAGCAGTTCTTC. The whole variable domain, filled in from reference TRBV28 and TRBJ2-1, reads DVKVTQSSRYLVKRTGEKVFLECVQDMDHENMFWYRQDPGLGLRLIYFSYDVKMKEKGDIPEGYSVSREKKERFSLILESASTNQTSMYLCASSPETSGRRAEQFFGPGTRLTVL.

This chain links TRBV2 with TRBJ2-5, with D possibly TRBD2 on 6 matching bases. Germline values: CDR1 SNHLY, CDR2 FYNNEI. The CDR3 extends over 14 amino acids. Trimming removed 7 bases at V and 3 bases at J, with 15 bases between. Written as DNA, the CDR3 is TGTGCCAGCACCCCCCGCGGGGCCGAAGAGACCCAGTACTTC. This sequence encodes CASTPRGAEETQYF.

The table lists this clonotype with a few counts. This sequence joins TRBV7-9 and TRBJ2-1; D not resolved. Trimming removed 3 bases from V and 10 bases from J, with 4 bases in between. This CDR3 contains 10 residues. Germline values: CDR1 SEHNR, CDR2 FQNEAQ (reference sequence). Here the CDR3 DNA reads TGTGCCAGCAGCTTGGGCGAGCAGTTCTTC. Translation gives CASSLGEQFF.

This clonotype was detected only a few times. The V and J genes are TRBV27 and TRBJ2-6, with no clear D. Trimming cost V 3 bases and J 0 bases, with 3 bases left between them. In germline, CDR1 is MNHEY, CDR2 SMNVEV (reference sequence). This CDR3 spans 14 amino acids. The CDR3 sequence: CASSFVSGANVLTF. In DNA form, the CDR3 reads TGTGCCAGCAGTTTCGTCTCTGGGGCCAACGTCCTGACTTTC.

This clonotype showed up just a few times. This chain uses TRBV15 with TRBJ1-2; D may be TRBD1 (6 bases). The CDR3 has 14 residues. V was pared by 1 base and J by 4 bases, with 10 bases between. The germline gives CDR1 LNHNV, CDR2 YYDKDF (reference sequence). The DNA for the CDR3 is TGTGCCACCAGCAGAGCAAGGGACACCTATGGCTACACCTTC. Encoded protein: CATSRARDTYGYTF.

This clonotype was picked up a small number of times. The CDR3 loop reads CASSYGDRPLNTEAFF. In DNA form, the CDR3 reads TGTGCCAGCAGTTATGGGGACAGGCCATTGAACACTGAAGCTTTCTTT. The chain joins TRBV6-6 to TRBJ1-1; 8 nucleotides line up with TRBD1. This CDR3 spans 16 amino acids. The germline CDR1 and CDR2 sequences are MNHNY and SVGAGI (reference sequence). The J segment lost 0 bases and the V segment lost 3 bases, leaving 6 bases of the junction unmatched.

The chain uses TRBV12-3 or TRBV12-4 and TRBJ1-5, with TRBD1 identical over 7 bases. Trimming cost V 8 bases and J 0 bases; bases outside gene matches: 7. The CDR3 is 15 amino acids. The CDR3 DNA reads TGTGCCAGCCGACCAGGGGGGTATAGCAATCAGCCCCAGCATTTT. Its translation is CASRPGGYSNQPQHF.

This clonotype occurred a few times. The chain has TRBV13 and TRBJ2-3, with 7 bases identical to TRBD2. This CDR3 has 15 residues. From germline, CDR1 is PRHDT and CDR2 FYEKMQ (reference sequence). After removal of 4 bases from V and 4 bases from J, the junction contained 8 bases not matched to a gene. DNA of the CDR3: TGTGCCAGCAGCTCCACTAGCGAGGAGGCAGATACGCAGTATTTT. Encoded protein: CASSSTSEEADTQYF.

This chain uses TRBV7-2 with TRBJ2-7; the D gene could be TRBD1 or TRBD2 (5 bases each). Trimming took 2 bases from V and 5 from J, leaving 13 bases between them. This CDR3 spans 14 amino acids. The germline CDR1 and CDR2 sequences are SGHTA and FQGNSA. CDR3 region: CASSLRQGRHEQYF. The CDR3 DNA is TGTGCCAGCAGCTTAAGGCAGGGACGGCACGAGCAGTACTTC.